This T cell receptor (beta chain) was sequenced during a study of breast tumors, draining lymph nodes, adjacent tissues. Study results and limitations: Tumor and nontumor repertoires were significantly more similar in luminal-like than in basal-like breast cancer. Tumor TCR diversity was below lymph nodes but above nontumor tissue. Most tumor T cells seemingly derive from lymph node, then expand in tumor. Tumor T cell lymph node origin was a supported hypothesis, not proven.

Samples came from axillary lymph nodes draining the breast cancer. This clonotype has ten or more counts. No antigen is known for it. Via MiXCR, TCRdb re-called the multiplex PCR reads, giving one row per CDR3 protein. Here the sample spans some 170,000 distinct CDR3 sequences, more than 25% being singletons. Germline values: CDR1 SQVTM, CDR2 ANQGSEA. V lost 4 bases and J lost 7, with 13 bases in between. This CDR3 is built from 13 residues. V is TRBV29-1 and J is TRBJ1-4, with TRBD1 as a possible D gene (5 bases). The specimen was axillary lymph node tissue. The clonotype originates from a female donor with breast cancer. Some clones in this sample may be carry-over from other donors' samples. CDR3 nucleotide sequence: TGCAGCGTTGCTGGGGGTGGAGGTGAAAAACTGTTTTTT. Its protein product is CSVAGGGGEKLFF.